The next 18 T cell receptor beta chains were all read from a single sample in a study of blood T cells in healthy people across ages. It was with a sample-barcoded 5' primer and a J-beta primer mix that a second PCR of roughly 6 to 12 cycles was run. MiXCR, run by TCRdb on the 5' RACE reads, gives a single entry per CDR3 protein. The sample yields some 1.5 million distinct CDR3 sequences, 28% seen once. The sequenced material came from blood. All receptors derive from a woman aged 25-40 years in good health.

This clonotype was picked up many times. The chain recombines TRBV18 with TRBJ1-4, with D possibly being TRBD1 (6 bases). Deletions cut 2 bases from V and 8 bases from J, with 12 bases between. The CDR3 runs to 14 residues. Germline loops: CDR1 KGHSH, CDR2 LQKENI. The CDR3 here is CASSPTGGREKLFF. CDR3 DNA: TGTGCCAGCTCACCAACGGGGGGCCGGGAAAAACTGTTTTTT.

The rearrangement joins TRBV24-1 to TRBJ2-2, with 9 bases lining up with TRBD1. From germline, CDR1 is KGHDR and CDR2 SFDVKD. The CDR3 spans 17 residues. J lost 2 bases, V lost 5 bases, and 8 bases had no gene match. CDR3 sequence: CATSAAGTGKNTGELFF. The CDR3 nucleotides read TGTGCCACCAGTGCCGCCGGGACAGGGAAAAACACCGGGGAGCTGTTTTTT.

This chain joins TRBV4-1 and TRBJ2-3; no firm D call. CDR1 is MGHRA, CDR2 YSYEKL, per germline. The V and J ends lost 0 bases and 11 bases respectively, with 18 bases between them. The CDR3 contains 15 residues. In nucleotides, the CDR3 is TGCGCCAGCAGCCAAGATGGTTCAGCCGCAAGAATGCAGTATTTT. It is translated as CASSQDGSAARMQYF.

The DNA for the CDR3 is TGTGCCAGCAGCCCCTGGGAGTTTGTGATCAGGGGGCAGGGCAATGAGCAGTTCTTC. This codes for CASSPWEFVIRGQGNEQFF. The chain couples TRBV7-9 to TRBJ2-1; 8 bases match TRBD1. CDR3 length: 19 amino acids. V shed 5 bases and J 6 bases; nucleotides not matched to a gene: 21. Germline values: CDR1 SEHNR, CDR2 FQNEAQ (reference sequence). The full variable domain, its missing parts supplied by reference TRBV7-9 and TRBJ2-1, is DTGVSQNPRHKITKRGQNVTFRCDPISEHNRLYWYRQTLGQGPEFLTYFQNEAQLEKSRLLSDRFSAERPKGSFSTLEIQRTEQGDSAMYLCASSPWEFVIRGQGNEQFFGPGTRLTVL.

The CDR3 spells CASSQIAGEGEQYF. CDR3 in DNA: TGTGCCAGCAGCCAAATAGCGGGAGAGGGCGAGCAGTACTTC. The rearrangement uses TRBV3-1 and TRBJ2-1; 9 positions agree with TRBD2. With the DNA end fitting TRBJ2-7 better, the J assignment may be wrong. Germline assignment: CDR1 LGHDT and CDR2 YNNKEL (reference sequence). The CDR3 is 14 amino acids.

This clonotype was detected only a few times. The chain joins TRBV20-1 to TRBJ2-4, with D perhaps matching TRBD2 (6 bases). V was clipped by 5 bases and J by 4 bases, with 18 bases between them. Germline CDR1 reads DFQATT; CDR2 reads SNEGSKA (reference sequence). The CDR3 is 15 residues long. DNA of the CDR3: TGCAGTGCTGGATCACAGGTCGGGGGTAAAAACATTCAGTACTTC. It codes for CSAGSQVGGKNIQYF.

The chain has TRBV27 and TRBJ2-5; D gene unclear. The better agreement between TRBJ2-7 and the DNA end casts doubt on the J call. CDR1 and CDR2 (germline): MNHEY, SMNVEV (reference sequence). This CDR3 contains 16 residues. The CDR3 bases are TGTGCCAGCAGTTTGCTGGGCAACCTTGTCGGCGTCGAGCAGTACTTC. This codes for CASSLLGNLVGVEQYF.

This clonotype was picked up a small number of times. The chain couples TRBV20-1 to TRBJ2-1; D is unclear. The V and J ends lost 6 bases and 1 base respectively, with 25 bases between them. The CDR3 has 18 residues. Germline V lookup: CDR1 DFQATT, CDR2 SNEGSKA (reference sequence). The CDR3 coding sequence is TGCAGTGCCCCGACTTCACTTCCTCAATCTTTATCCTACAATGAGCAGTTCTTC. Protein: CSAPTSLPQSLSYNEQFF.

The chain uses TRBV6-5 and TRBJ1-5; TRBD1 might be the D (6 bases). This CDR3 comprises 19 residues. V was cut by 4 bases and J by 0 bases, with 22 bases left in between. Germline CDR1 reads MNHEY; CDR2 reads SVGAGI. CDR3 DNA: TGTGCCAGCAGTTCCTACAGGGCCCGAAGGAAATATAGCAATCAGCCCCAGCATTTT. This codes for CASSSYRARRKYSNQPQHF.

This sequence joins TRBV2 and TRBJ2-5, with D perhaps TRBD1 (6 bases). Per the germline V gene, CDR1 is SNHLY and CDR2 is FYNNEI. The V end lost 6 bases, the J end lost 4 bases, and 21 bases lay between the germline ends. The CDR3 length is 16 residues. The CDR3 region is CASRAIPGQGRETQYF. The CDR3 DNA reads TGTGCCAGCAGAGCTATTCCGGGGCAGGGGCGAGAGACCCAGTACTTC.

In its sample, this clonotype was seen a few times. The chain couples TRBV7-9 to TRBJ2-2; no definite D call. Germline loops: CDR1 SEHNR, CDR2 FQNEAQ (reference sequence). Trimming left V 11 bases short and J 0 bases short, with 13 bases between. This CDR3 has 14 amino acids. Here the CDR3 DNA reads TGTGCCGGATCGCCATACCCGAACACCGGGGAGCTGTTTTTT. Its protein product is CAGSPYPNTGELFF.

This clonotype was seen only a few times. The chain carries TRBV7-9 and TRBJ2-3, with 9 bases that match TRBD2. CDR1 is SEHNR and CDR2 is FQNEAQ in the germline V gene (reference sequence). Losses at the gene ends were 2 bases for V and 2 bases for J; bases not matched to a gene: 11. There are 18 residues in the CDR3. CDR3 amino acids: CASSLSYSGRGDTDTQYF. CDR3 nucleotide sequence: TGTGCCAGCAGCTTATCATATAGCGGGAGAGGTGACACAGATACGCAGTATTTT.

This clonotype was counted ten times or more. The chain couples TRBV5-1 to TRBJ2-7, with 7 bases identical to TRBD1. The germline V gene has CDR1 SGHRS and CDR2 YFSETQ. Trimming removed 0 bases from V and 1 base from J; junction bases left unmatched: 7. The CDR3 totals 16 residues. The CDR3 spells CASSLDLGQASYEQYF. CDR3 nucleotides: TGCGCCAGCAGCTTGGACCTAGGACAGGCTTCCTACGAGCAGTACTTC.

Remarks on this clonotype: An end of the junction differs from the germline gene, which may be a read error. The chain uses TRBV11-2 and TRBJ2-7; TRBD2 agrees at 7 bases. CDR3 length: 16 amino acids. CDR1 is SGHAT, CDR2 FQNNGV, per germline. The CDR3 sequence is CTSSLDTAGVSYEQYF. CDR3 coding DNA: TGTACCAGCAGCTTAGATACGGCGGGAGTAAGCTACGAGCAGTACTTC.

The J gene is TRBJ1-2, the V gene TRBV14, with D uncertain. Per germline, CDR1 SGHDN and CDR2 FVKESK. Trimming cost V 1 base and J 3 bases, with 6 bases left between them. The CDR3 runs 13 residues. The CDR3 protein is CASSQAADYGYTF. DNA for the CDR3: TGTGCCAGCAGCCAAGCCGCAGACTATGGCTACACCTTC.

On this clonotype itself: Germline and junction disagree at one end, which may indicate a read error. CDR3 residues: CSARDPVRSYNEQLF. The CDR3 coding sequence is TGCAGTGCTAGAGATCCCGTGAGGTCCTACAATGAGCAGTTATTC. The chain carries TRBV20-1 and TRBJ2-1; D uncertain. There are 15 residues in the CDR3. Germline lookup yields CDR1 DFQATT and CDR2 SNEGSKA (reference sequence).

The chain couples TRBV6-5 to TRBJ1-2, with 7 bases fitting TRBD1. Germline V gene data show CDR1 as MNHEY and CDR2 as SVGAGI. CDR3 length equals 14 residues. V lost 6 bases, J lost 7 bases, and 11 bases stayed unmatched. The CDR3 coding sequence is TGTGCCAGCAGGGAACGGAGCGCAGGGGGTGGCTACACCTTC. Its translation is CASRERSAGGGYTF.

The chain uses TRBV12-3 or TRBV12-4 and TRBJ1-1, with a possible D match to TRBD1 (5 bases). Between the trimmed V and J ends, which lost 4 bases and 3 bases, there was a span of 21 bases. This CDR3 is built from 17 residues. CDR3 DNA sequence: TGTGCCAGCAGTTCCCCCTGGGGAAAGGGGAGGGACACTGAAGCTTTCTTT. Its protein is CASSSPWGKGRDTEAFF.